Sequencing of this T cell receptor (beta chain) was carried out in a study of cytomegalovirus exposure and HLA in healthy donors. The PCR made use of 60 Vbeta and 13 Jbeta primers. TCRdb's table, derived via immunoSEQ multiplex PCR, lists solely in-frame clones and lacks some. The repertoire shows about 160,000 clones; the top ten hold 2% to 2.5%. Germline loops: CDR1 ENHRY, CDR2 SYGVKD. The V gene end was trimmed by 10 bases and the J gene end by 6 bases; junction bases not matched to a gene: 10. The CDR3 consists of 13 residues. This receptor was taken from a man aged 25 to 40 in good health and CMV-seronegative. The sample taken for sequencing was PBMCs. The J gene is TRBJ1-2, the V gene TRBV10-3, with TRBD1 matching over 8 bases. The CDR3 reads CATGYQGADGYTF. For the CDR3, the DNA is TGTGCCACCGGTTATCAGGGGGCGGATGGCTACACCTTC.